These T cell receptor beta chains were read from a single sample in a study of cytomegalovirus exposure and HLA in healthy donors. Measured with immunoSEQ multiplex PCR; TCRdb has only the in-frame clones, and not every one. The repertoire holds about 150,000 clones, with roughly 80% as singletons. The sample was PBMCs. Every receptor here comes from a boy aged 2-9 years in good health and CMV-seronegative. Each CDR3 is given with its conserved first and last residue. The D gene is left open where the match is weak. Part of the rows lack a size; the others show once, few, many or a class for expanded clones.

V	length	D	size	J	CDR3	DNA
TRBV6-1	14	TRBD1	-	TRBJ1-1	CASSEENRGTEAFF	TGTGCCAGCAGTGAAGAGAACAGGGGCACTGAAGCTTTCTTT
TRBV4-1	16	TRBD1	-	TRBJ2-7	CASSHPRTGLAYEQYF	TGCGCCAGCAGCCACCCGAGGACAGGACTTGCCTACGAGCAGTACTTC
TRBV6-5	14	TRBD1	-	TRBJ1-6	CASSLDRGNSPLHF	TGTGCCAGCAGTCTCGACAGGGGCAATTCACCCCTCCACTTT
TRBV29-1	15	-	-	TRBJ2-5	CSVAVTHGGQETQYF	TGCAGCGTTGCGGTGACCCACGGGGGTCAAGAGACCCAGTACTTC
TRBV7-2	15	-	-	TRBJ2-4	CASSPIPRRRDIQYF	TGTGCCAGCAGCCCCATCCCGCGAAGGCGGGACATTCAGTACTTC
TRBV5-1	16	TRBD2	-	TRBJ2-7	CASSLNAGELSYEQYF	TGCGCCAGCAGCCTTAACGCGGGAGAGTTGTCCTACGAGCAGTACTTC
TRBV25-1	13	-	-	TRBJ2-7	CASSEPSSYEQYF	TGTGCCAGCAGTGAGCCCAGCTCCTACGAGCAGTACTTC
TRBV19	15	-	-	TRBJ2-3	CASSQEPTGTDTQYF	TGTGCCAGTAGTCAAGAACCTACAGGGACAGATACGCAGTATTTT
TRBV5-1	14	TRBD1	-	TRBJ2-1	CASTPRQGYNEQFF	TGCGCCAGCACCCCCCGACAGGGCTACAATGAGCAGTTCTTC
TRBV6-4	15	TRBD1	-	TRBJ2-7	CASSDGAGGTYEQYF	TGTGCCAGCAGTGACGGGGCAGGGGGTACCTACGAGCAGTACTTC
TRBV11-2	19	TRBD2	once	TRBJ2-5	CASSWFLASGGTNQETQYF	TGTGCCAGCAGCTGGTTTTTGGCTAGCGGGGGGACCAACCAAGAGACCCAGTACTTC
TRBV5-6	15	-	-	TRBJ2-3	CASSYGGMSTDTQYF	TGTGCCAGCAGCTACGGCGGAATGAGCACAGATACGCAGTATTTT
TRBV30	14	TRBD1	-	TRBJ2-7	CAWSRRQGHDEQYF	TGTGCCTGGAGCCGTAGACAGGGGCACGACGAGCAGTACTTC
TRBV6-5	15	-	-	TRBJ1-5	CASRRGQFSNQPQHF	TGTGCCAGCAGGCGCGGACAGTTTAGCAATCAGCCCCAGCATTTT
TRBV18	15	TRBD2	once	TRBJ2-7	CASSPPGGDGYEQYF	TGTGCCAGCTCACCACCCGGGGGGGACGGCTACGAGCAGTACTTC
TRBV6-5	13	-	few	TRBJ1-5	CASRRTENQPQHF	TGTGCCAGCAGACGGACAGAGAATCAGCCCCAGCATTTT
TRBV29-1	12	-	-	TRBJ1-4	CSAGTVHEKLFF	TGCAGCGCAGGGACTGTTCATGAAAAACTGTTTTTT
TRBV19	21	TRBD2	once	TRBJ2-1	CASSAPGRLAGPKGSYNEQFF	TGTGCCAGTAGTGCCCCGGGCCGGCTAGCGGGACCGAAGGGCTCCTACAATGAGCAGTTCTTC
TRBV14	14	TRBD2	-	TRBJ2-7	CASSQRTSGYEQYF	TGTGCCAGCAGCCAACGGACTAGCGGCTACGAGCAGTACTTC
TRBV25-1	16	-	-	TRBJ2-1	CASSEPVISINNEQFF	TGTGCCAGCAGTGAACCCGTGATCTCTATAAACAATGAGCAGTTCTTC
TRBV7-2	18	TRBD2	-	TRBJ2-3	CASSLGKPWTSGRNTQYF	TGTGCCAGCAGCTTAGGAAAACCCTGGACTAGCGGGAGGAATACGCAGTATTTT
TRBV28	14	TRBD1	-	TRBJ2-7	CASSDRGKGYEQYF	TGTGCCAGCAGCGACAGGGGGAAGGGCTACGAGCAGTACTTC
TRBV25-1	15	-	-	TRBJ1-1	CASSDPVGGNTEAFF	TGTGCCAGCAGTGACCCCGTCGGAGGGAACACTGAAGCTTTCTTT
TRBV5-1	17	-	few	TRBJ1-4	CASSLGWDQAGNEKLFF	TGCGCCAGCAGCTTGGGATGGGACCAGGCGGGGAATGAAAAACTGTTTTTT
TRBV5-4	14	-	once	TRBJ2-5	CASSLSQGSETQYF	TGTGCCAGCAGCTTGTCCCAGGGATCGGAGACCCAGTACTTC
TRBV19	16	TRBD1	-	TRBJ1-4	CASKVRTGMRNEKLFF	TGTGCCAGTAAAGTGAGGACAGGGATGAGAAATGAAAAACTGTTTTTT
TRBV7-2	14	TRBD2	-	TRBJ2-7	CASSSLAGFNEQYF	TGTGCCAGCAGCTCGCTAGCGGGGTTCAACGAGCAGTACTTC